The entry below gives a single T cell receptor beta chain sequence along with its context. Its matching antigen is unknown. The CDR3 is 13 amino acids. Trimming shortened V by 3 bases and J by 6 bases, and 11 bases separated the two germline ends. The germline CDR1 and CDR2 sequences are SEHNR and FQNEAQ (reference sequence). The data were obtained in a study of post-analysis software for immune sequencing data. Overall study context: Recorded subtypes: relapsing-remitting, secondary progressive, progressive-relapsing; some patients unannotated. Study-level points and caveats: Versus controls, multiple sclerosis patients showed significantly lower diversity (normalized Chao1). Four to six TRBV segments were significantly more frequent in patients than in controls. TRBV5-6, TRBV5-1 and TRBV20-1 were among these segments. When the samples were clustered directly with F measure, those that had been prepared in the same batch showed strong co-clustering.

Unique molecular identifiers were present in the TCR beta cDNA libraries. Input populations of about 0.95 to 11 million T cells gave rise to around 480,000 cDNA molecules. Each CDR3 protein is one row after TCRdb ran MiXCR on the PCR reads. This sample has approximately 730,000 distinct CDR3 sequences, with more than 45% found just once. The receptor was derived from a girl aged 5-17 years with multiple sclerosis. The sample taken for sequencing was blood. The V call is TRBV7-9, the J call TRBJ1-2; D is perhaps TRBD1 (6 bases). The CDR3 nucleotides are TGTGCCAGCAGCTTGGGGGGCTACGATGGCTACACCTTC. Its translation is CASSLGGYDGYTF.